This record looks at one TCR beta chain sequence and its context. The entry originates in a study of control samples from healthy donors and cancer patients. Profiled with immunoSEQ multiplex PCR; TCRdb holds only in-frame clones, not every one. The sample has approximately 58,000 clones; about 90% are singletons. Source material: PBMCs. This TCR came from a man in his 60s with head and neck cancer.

The CDR3 DNA is TGTGCCAGCAGTTACCCGACTAGCGGGAGGTACAATGAGCAGTTCTTC. The encoded protein is CASSYPTSGRYNEQFF. The chain joins TRBV6-2 or TRBV6-3 to TRBJ2-1, with 13 positions matching TRBD2. CDR3 length equals 16 residues. The V segment lost 2 bases and the J segment 4 bases; nucleotides outside the gene matches: 2. Germline CDR1 is MNHEY and CDR2 is SVGEGT.